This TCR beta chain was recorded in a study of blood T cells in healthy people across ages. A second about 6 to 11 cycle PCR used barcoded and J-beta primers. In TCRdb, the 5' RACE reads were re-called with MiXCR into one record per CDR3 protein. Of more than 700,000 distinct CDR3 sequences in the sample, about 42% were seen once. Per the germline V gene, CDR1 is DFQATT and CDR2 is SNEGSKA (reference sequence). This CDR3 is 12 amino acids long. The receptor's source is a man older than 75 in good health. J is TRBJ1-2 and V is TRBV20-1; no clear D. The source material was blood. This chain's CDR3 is CSTDSSNYGYTF. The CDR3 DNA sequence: TGCAGCACAGATTCCTCTAACTATGGCTACACCTTC.